The 10 T cell receptor beta chains listed next were all sequenced from one sample in a study of CD8 T cells in ankylosing spondylitis. TCRdb re-called the 5' RACE reads through MiXCR, storing one row per CDR3 protein. The table records approximately 150,000 distinct CDR3 sequences, just over 9.5% of them present only once. Sequenced input: blood, either unsorted or a sorted T cell fraction (not recorded which). These receptors all come from a female donor with ankylosing spondylitis or in good health (not recorded which).

This clonotype was seen at least ten times. The chain uses TRBV19 and TRBJ2-7, with TRBD2 matching 8 bases. With 3 bases clipped from V and 3 bases from J, the junction kept 4 bases outside the gene matches. The CDR3 runs to 14 residues. In germline, CDR1 is LNHDA, CDR2 SQIVND (reference sequence). The CDR3 protein is CASSISSGSYEQYF. The CDR3 DNA reads TGTGCCAGTAGTATTTCAAGCGGGAGCTACGAGCAGTACTTC.

This clonotype came up a few times. The J gene is TRBJ2-1, the V gene TRBV9, with TRBD2 matching over 7 bases. The CDR3 is 16 residues long. Trimming took 3 bases from V and 4 from J; bases not matched to a gene: 10. Looked up from germline, CDR1 is SGDLS and CDR2 is YYNGEE. CDR3 bases: TGTGCCAGCAGCGGGGGTCCGGGGACTATATACAATGAGCAGTTCTTC. This gives the protein CASSGGPGTIYNEQFF.

This clonotype has more than one count but fewer than ten. The gene calls are TRBV28 and TRBJ1-5; D is ambiguous. Per the germline V gene, CDR1 is MDHEN and CDR2 is SYDVKM. This CDR3 spans 14 amino acids. The V end was cut by 5 bases, the J end by 7 bases, with 15 bases between. The CDR3 protein is CASSPRGSGQPQHF. CDR3 coding DNA: TGTGCCAGCAGTCCTCGTGGCTCCGGACAGCCCCAGCATTTT.

There are a few counts of this clonotype. The gene calls are TRBV30 and TRBJ1-2; 8 bases align to TRBD1. The germline V gene has CDR1 GTSNPN and CDR2 SVGIG (reference sequence). The CDR3 length is 13 residues. Unmatched junction bases numbered 7, after V lost 2 bases and J lost 8 bases. CDR3 DNA sequence: TGTGCCTGGAGTCCCGGGACAGGCGGCGGCTACACCTTC. Residues: CAWSPGTGGGYTF.

This chain joins TRBV18 and TRBJ2-7, with 9 bases fitting TRBD1. The germline gives CDR1 KGHSH, CDR2 LQKENI. V shed 3 bases and J 5 bases; nucleotides not matched to a gene: 8. The CDR3 is 15 amino acids. CDR3 sequence: CASSPSTGGTHEQYF. The CDR3 nucleotides are TGTGCCAGCTCACCGTCGACAGGGGGTACCCACGAGCAGTACTTC.

This clonotype was recorded many times. V usage is TRBV18 and J usage is TRBJ1-5; TRBD1 might be the D (5 bases). The V gene lost 3 bases and the J gene lost 2 bases, with 14 bases spanning the gap. The CDR3 covers 16 residues. Germline loops: CDR1 KGHSH, CDR2 LQKENI. The CDR3, as DNA: TGTGCCAGCTCACCTGACTGGGACCCGGGCAATCAGCCCCAGCATTTT. Translated, it gives CASSPDWDPGNQPQHF.

This clonotype was recorded a few times. V usage is TRBV9 and J usage is TRBJ2-7, with a possible D match to TRBD2 (5 bases). Looked up from germline, CDR1 is SGDLS and CDR2 is YYNGEE. V was pared by 2 bases and J by 3 bases, with 9 bases between. The length of the CDR3 is 13 residues. The CDR3 bases are TGTGCCAGCAGCGTCGAAAGCGGCTACGAGCAGTACTTC. It yields the protein CASSVESGYEQYF.

In its sample, this clonotype was seen a few times. The chain is built from TRBV10-2 and TRBJ2-5; 11 bases align to TRBD2. From germline, CDR1 is WSHSY and CDR2 SAAADI. After removal of 3 bases from V and 5 bases from J, the junction contained 11 bases not matched to a gene. The CDR3 length is 17 residues. Here the CDR3 reads CASSDRLAGQMWETQYF. CDR3 sequence (DNA): TGCGCCAGCAGTGACAGACTAGCGGGACAAATGTGGGAGACCCAGTACTTC.

Many counts were recorded for this clonotype. The V gene is TRBV6-1, the J gene TRBJ2-7; the D gene is possibly TRBD2 (5 bases). The CDR3 has 14 amino acids. V dropped 8 bases and J dropped 4 bases, with 18 bases sitting between them. Germline V gives CDR1 MNHNS, CDR2 SASEGT. The CDR3 loop reads CASGPLAGAYEQYF. The DNA of the CDR3 is TGTGCCAGCGGACCTCTAGCAGGAGCATACGAGCAGTACTTC.

This clonotype showed up many times. The rearrangement joins TRBV7-2 to TRBJ1-1; D gene ambiguous. Looked up from germline, CDR1 is SGHTA and CDR2 is FQGNSA. There are 16 residues in the CDR3. V lost 1 base and J 5 bases, leaving 17 bases between the germline ends. CDR3 nucleotides: TGTGCCAGCAGCTTAGAAGGGAGGGCCCCGGTAACTGAAGCTTTCTTT. Amino acid sequence: CASSLEGRAPVTEAFF.